The source of this T cell receptor (beta chain) is a study of T-cell reconstitution after alpha-beta-depleted transplantation in children. The authors prepared the TCRbeta library with unique molecular identifiers. TCRdb re-called the PCR reads with MiXCR, one entry per CDR3 protein. The profile covers about 72,000 distinct CDR3 sequences, with about 7% appearing a single time and more than 2.5% taken by the ten largest. There are many counts of this clonotype. From germline, CDR1 is SGHKS and CDR2 YYEKEE (reference sequence). Trimming removed 4 bases from V and 2 bases from J, with 22 bases in between. The CDR3 length is 18 residues.

The receptor was isolated from a human donor who donated a stem cell graft to a child with acute lymphoblastic leukemia. Sequences were derived from PBMCs from the stem cell graft donor, sampled from the stem cell graft. The chain combines TRBV5-5 with TRBJ1-5; TRBD1 might be the D (6 bases). The CDR3 DNA reads as TGTGCCAGCAGCATCCGGCAGTCCTCCGGGGGCGGCAATCAGCCCCAGCATTTT. This codes for CASSIRQSSGGGNQPQHF.